The rows below give T cell receptor beta chains drawn from one sample of a study of OX40 agonist ivuxolimab in advanced cancers. Clones were sequenced by immunoSEQ multiplex PCR, and TCRdb holds only the in-frame ones, with some missing. The sample comprises 70,000 to 80,000 clones, 88% of which are singletons, and more than 0.75% rests with the top ten. The source was CD4+ or CD8+ T cells sorted from blood, collected in a trial of the OX40 agonist ivuxolimab. The receptor set was obtained from an adult with an advanced solid tumor such as melanoma, head and neck, liver or kidney cancer. Each CDR3 is given with its conserved first and last residue. Fields, in order: V gene, D gene, clone size, J gene, CDR3 protein, CDR3 DNA. D genes are given only for firm matches. Some rows have no size entry. The others give once, few or many, or a class for an expanded clone.

TRBV27	TRBD1	-	TRBJ1-1	CASTTGTASTFF	TGTGCCAGCACCACGGGGACAGCCTCGACTTTCTTT
TRBV5-4	-	-	TRBJ2-1	CASSLGLASYEQFF	TGTGCCAGCAGCTTGGGTCTAGCTAGCTATGAGCAGTTCTTC
TRBV7-2	TRBD1	-	TRBJ1-1	CASSLVGGNTEAFF	TGTGCCAGCAGCTTAGTAGGGGGCAACACTGAAGCTTTCTTT
TRBV5-6	-	-	TRBJ2-3	CASSLRPDTQYF	TGTGCCAGCAGCTTGAGGCCAGATACGCAGTATTTT
TRBV7-2	-	few	TRBJ1-5	CASSPDGVSNQPQHF	TGTGCCAGCAGCCCGGACGGAGTTAGCAATCAGCCCCAGCATTTT
TRBV9	-	-	TRBJ1-4	CASSVSNTANEKLFF	TGTGCCAGCAGCGTTTCGAATACGGCTAATGAAAAACTGTTTTTT
TRBV4-3	-	-	TRBJ1-3	CASSQSLPDTIYF	TGCGCCAGCAGCCAATCTCTTCCGGACACCATATATTTT
TRBV27	-	-	TRBJ2-5	CASRSRRAQETQYF	TGTGCCAGCAGATCTAGGAGGGCCCAAGAGACCCAGTACTTC
TRBV10-3	TRBD1	-	TRBJ1-1	CAIRPGQRNTEAFF	TGTGCCATCAGACCGGGACAGAGGAACACTGAAGCTTTCTTT
TRBV11-2	-	-	TRBJ2-3	CASSRGADSTDTQYF	TGTGCCAGCAGCCGGGGCGCGGATAGCACAGATACGCAGTATTTT
TRBV7-2	TRBD2	-	TRBJ2-7	CASSSRGAYEQYF	TGTGCCAGCAGCTCTCGGGGGGCCTACGAGCAGTACTTC
TRBV10-1	TRBD2	-	TRBJ2-1	CASSEPTDPSGENEQFF	TGCGCCAGCAGTGAGCCTACGGATCCAAGCGGGGAGAATGAGCAGTTCTTC
TRBV18	-	-	TRBJ2-1	CASSPSSGYNEQFF	TGTGCCAGCTCACCCTCGAGCGGGTACAATGAGCAGTTCTTC
TRBV14	-	-	TRBJ1-1	CASGRDRNTEAFF	TGTGCCAGCGGCAGGGACCGGAACACTGAAGCTTTCTTT
TRBV13	TRBD1	-	TRBJ2-4	CASSLVQGARAKNIQYF	TGTGCCAGCAGCTTAGTCCAGGGGGCGCGAGCCAAAAACATTCAGTACTTC
TRBV5-8	-	-	TRBJ1-2	CASSLNRVVAGKGWTF	TGTGCCAGCAGCTTGAACCGGGTAGTGGCAGGGAAGGGGTGGACCTTC
TRBV29-1	-	-	TRBJ2-5	CSKETQYF	TGCAGCAAAGAGACCCAGTACTTC
TRBV28	-	-	TRBJ1-5	CASTVRNQPQHF	TGTGCCAGCACCGTTCGGAATCAGCCCCAGCATTTT
TRBV7-9	-	-	TRBJ2-7	CASSFAAGNGEQYF	TGTGCCAGCAGCTTCGCGGCAGGGAACGGCGAGCAGTACTTC
TRBV27	-	-	TRBJ2-5	CASSGMDSQGGTQYF	TGTGCCAGCAGTGGGATGGACAGCCAAGGGGGGACCCAGTACTTC
TRBV25-1	TRBD2	-	TRBJ2-7	CASSEWTSGRNEQYF	TGTGCCAGCAGTGAATGGACTAGCGGGCGGAACGAGCAGTACTTC
TRBV5-8	TRBD1	-	TRBJ1-5	CASSRGQLSNQPQHF	TGTGCCAGCAGCCGGGGACAGCTTAGCAATCAGCCCCAGCATTTT
TRBV30	-	-	TRBJ1-2	CAWSATPLRGYTF	TGTGCCTGGAGTGCGACACCGCTCCGAGGCTACACCTTC
TRBV18	-	-	TRBJ2-1	CASSPYTYNEQFF	TGTGCCAGCTCACCATATACTTACAATGAGCAGTTCTTC
TRBV6-6	TRBD2	once	TRBJ2-7	CASSYSGGLEQYF	TGTGCCAGCAGTTACTCGGGAGGGTTAGAGCAGTACTTC
TRBV11-2	-	-	TRBJ1-5	CASSLTGDGNQPQHF	TGTGCCAGCAGCTTAACAGGCGATGGCAATCAGCCCCAGCATTTT
TRBV19	TRBD1	-	TRBJ2-2	CASSNRQGFNTGELFF	TGTGCCAGTAGTAACAGACAGGGGTTCAACACCGGGGAGCTGTTTTTT
TRBV19	-	few	TRBJ1-5	CASSLETGRGGNQPQHF	TGTGCCAGTAGTCTCGAGACGGGAAGGGGTGGCAATCAGCCCCAGCATTTT
TRBV9	-	once	TRBJ2-1	CASSVLGVTYNEQFF	TGTGCCAGCAGCGTTTTGGGGGTTACCTACAATGAGCAGTTCTTC
TRBV18	-	-	TRBJ1-5	CASSPGGDQPQHF	TGTGCCAGCTCACCGGGGGGGGATCAGCCCCAGCATTTT
TRBV5-6	-	-	TRBJ1-1	CASSPGRMNTEAFF	TGTGCCAGCAGCCCAGGTAGGATGAACACTGAAGCTTTCTTT
TRBV2	TRBD1	-	TRBJ2-2	CASSPGQANTGELFF	TGTGCCAGCAGTCCCGGACAGGCGAACACCGGGGAGCTGTTTTTT
TRBV18	TRBD1	-	TRBJ2-7	CASSPQYGQGDEQYF	TGTGCCAGCTCACCACAGTACGGGCAGGGGGACGAGCAGTACTTC
TRBV7-9	TRBD1	-	TRBJ2-5	CASSLEGQGRASQYF	TGTGCCAGCAGCTTAGAGGGACAGGGAAGAGCGTCCCAGTACTTC
TRBV9	TRBD1	-	TRBJ1-5	CASSVGQGESQPQHF	TGTGCCAGCAGCGTGGGACAGGGGGAGAGTCAGCCCCAGCATTTT
TRBV10-3	-	-	TRBJ1-1	CAIRRQGAEAFF	TGTGCCATCAGGCGACAAGGCGCTGAAGCTTTCTTT
TRBV1	-	-	TRBJ2-7	CTSSQRGGASDEQYF	TGCACCAGCAGCCAAAGGGGGGGCGCTAGCGACGAGCAGTACTTC
TRBV11-2	-	-	TRBJ2-3	CASSLKQMGTDTQYF	TGTGCCAGCAGCTTAAAACAGATGGGCACAGATACGCAGTATTTT
TRBV28	TRBD2	-	TRBJ2-7	CASRGSGRAGEQYF	TGTGCCAGCAGGGGGAGCGGGAGGGCCGGCGAGCAGTACTTC
TRBV2	TRBD1	-	TRBJ2-3	CASSELTGLRTTDTQYF	TGTGCCAGCAGTGAATTGACAGGGCTAAGGACCACAGATACGCAGTATTTT
TRBV4-2	-	-	TRBJ1-4	CASSQQADEKLFF	TGTGCCAGCAGCCAACAGGCGGATGAAAAACTGTTTTTT
TRBV7-9	-	-	TRBJ1-2	CASSLGVPNYGYTF	TGTGCCAGCAGCTTAGGAGTCCCAAACTATGGCTACACCTTC
TRBV27	TRBD2	-	TRBJ2-5	CASSLSVLAGARETQYF	TGTGCCAGCAGTTTATCCGTCTTAGCGGGAGCTAGAGAGACCCAGTACTTC